The 9 T cell receptor beta chains in this list originate from one sample, sequenced in a study of CD8 T cells in ankylosing spondylitis. Study findings and constraints: For ankylosing spondylitis blood, a TCR beta motif of under ten highly homologous variants appeared characteristic.

The antigens of these receptors remain unknown. TCRdb reanalysed the 5' RACE reads using MiXCR and keeps one entry per CDR3 protein. The table records hundreds of thousands of distinct CDR3 sequences, 25% to 30% of them present only once. The source material was blood, either unsorted or a sorted T cell fraction (not recorded which). These receptors were obtained from a male donor with ankylosing spondylitis.

This clonotype has just a few counts. The chain links TRBV7-2 to TRBJ2-7; D gene unclear. V was pared by 5 bases and J by 3 bases, with 17 bases between. CDR1 is SGHTA, CDR2 FQGNSA, per germline. The CDR3 extends over 15 amino acids. CDR3 in amino acids: CASSPSVTLIYEQYF. CDR3 nucleotides: TGTGCCAGCAGCCCTTCAGTAACACTCATCTACGAGCAGTACTTC.

The chain combines TRBV29-1 with TRBJ2-3, with D perhaps TRBD1 or TRBD2 (5 bases each). The CDR3 spans 15 residues. Trimming shortened V by 0 bases and J by 0 bases, and 10 bases separated the two germline ends. Germline V gives CDR1 SQVTM, CDR2 ANQGSEA. The CDR3, as DNA: TGCAGCGTTGAAGACCCGGGACCAAGCACAGATACGCAGTATTTT. Translating it yields CSVEDPGPSTDTQYF.

The rearrangement uses TRBV11-3 and TRBJ2-3; D not resolved. The germline gives CDR1 SGHNT, CDR2 YENEEA. This CDR3 contains 17 residues. V gave up 1 base and J gave up 1 base, with 15 bases separating them. In DNA, the CDR3 is TGTGCCAGCAGCTTAGTTCTCGAATCAGAGGGCACAGATACGCAGTATTTT. Residues: CASSLVLESEGTDTQYF.

The chain employs TRBV6-5 and TRBJ2-3, with 7 positions matching TRBD2. V was pared by 4 bases and J by 1 base, with 11 bases of the junction left unmatched. CDR3 size: 17 residues. The germline gives CDR1 MNHEY, CDR2 SVGAGI. The CDR3 region is CASSSKTGGSGTDTQYF. The CDR3 DNA is TGTGCCAGCAGTTCCAAGACCGGGGGGAGTGGCACAGATACGCAGTATTTT.

The chain is built from TRBV12-3 or TRBV12-4 and TRBJ1-2, with D perhaps matching TRBD1 (5 bases). This CDR3 has 15 residues. Deletions cut 6 bases from V and 5 bases from J, with 19 bases between. This CDR3 is CASRGGWTSSYGYTF. The CDR3 DNA sequence: TGTGCCAGCAGGGGGGGGTGGACCAGCTCTTATGGCTACACCTTC.

The genes are TRBV6-5 and TRBJ1-2; D call uncertain. Germline V gene data show CDR1 as MNHEY and CDR2 as SVGAGI. The CDR3 extends over 14 amino acids. V was clipped by 2 bases and J by 6 bases, with 13 bases between them. CDR3 residues: CASSYEPGINGYTF. CDR3 DNA sequence: TGTGCCAGCAGTTACGAGCCAGGTATTAATGGCTACACCTTC.

The chain carries TRBV3-1 and TRBJ2-2; unclear D gene. Trimming stripped 1 base from V and 1 base from J, with 4 bases between. The CDR3 spans 14 residues. Per germline, CDR1 LGHDT and CDR2 YNNKEL (reference sequence). DNA of the CDR3: TGTGCCAGCAGCCAAGGCGGGAACACCGGGGAGCTGTTTTTT. The encoded protein is CASSQGGNTGELFF.

This clonotype has just one count. The gene calls are TRBV7-2 and TRBJ1-5; D is possibly TRBD1 (5 bases). Germline V gene data show CDR1 as SGHTA and CDR2 as FQGNSA. This CDR3 is 15 amino acids long. V was clipped by 1 base and J by 7 bases, with 14 bases between them. Here the CDR3 DNA reads TGTGCCAGCAGCTTAGATGCGTCCCGGGACCAGCCCCAGCATTTT. Protein product: CASSLDASRDQPQHF.

A single count supports this clonotype. The chain couples TRBV5-1 to TRBJ1-1; TRBD1 matches 7 bases. CDR1 is SGHRS, CDR2 YFSETQ, per germline. Trimming removed 8 bases from V and 3 bases from J; junction bases left unmatched: 10. This CDR3 spans 14 amino acids. The CDR3 sequence: CASMLQGRDTEAFF. The DNA of the CDR3 is TGCGCCAGTATGTTACAGGGGAGGGACACTGAAGCTTTCTTT.